One and the same sample provided the 14 T cell receptor beta chains below, sequenced in a study of Tregs in tolerant kidney transplant recipients. Assay used: immunoSEQ multiplex PCR; TCRdb lists only in-frame clones, some missing. The sample contains roughly 80,000 clones, 90% to 95% of which appear only once. The nonmyeloablative bone marrow transplants came from related graft donors, with transient mixed chimerism. Material: CD4+ T cells from blood (PBMCs), obtained 24 months after the transplant. The receptors stem from a human patient who received a combined kidney and bone marrow transplant. Some T cells could come from the graft donor.

This sequence joins TRBV7-3 and TRBJ2-2; D ambiguous. Trimming removed 5 bases from V and 6 bases from J, with 13 bases in between. Germline CDR1 and CDR2: SGHTA and FQGTGA. The CDR3 is made up of 14 amino acids. The CDR3 DNA is TGTGCCAGCAGCCCCCAACCTCAGGCCGGGGAGCTGTTTTTT. Encoded protein: CASSPQPQAGELFF.

This chain uses TRBV7-2 with TRBJ2-6; 10 bases fit TRBD1. V lost 5 bases to trimming and J lost 1 base; unmatched junction nucleotides: 8. The germline V gene has CDR1 SGHTA and CDR2 FQGNSA. The CDR3 sequence is 18 residues long. DNA for the CDR3: TGTGCCAGCAGCGACGGGACAGGGGTAAATTCTGGGGCCAACGTCCTGACTTTC. Its protein is CASSDGTGVNSGANVLTF.

In this sample, this clone turned up once. The chain combines TRBV6-6 with TRBJ1-5, with TRBD1 matching over 7 bases. The CDR3 spans 14 residues. Unmatched junction bases numbered 7, after V lost 6 bases and J lost 5 bases. Germline CDR1 is MNHNY and CDR2 is SVGAGI (reference sequence). As DNA, the CDR3 is TGTGCCAGCAGACCGACAGGGCGCGATCAGCCCCAGCATTTT. Its protein product is CASRPTGRDQPQHF.

The chain employs TRBV10-3 and TRBJ2-6; tentative D call: TRBD1 (6 bases). The CDR3 sequence is 15 residues long. Germline V CDR1 and CDR2: ENHRY, SYGVKD. V shed 6 bases and J shed 2 bases, with 11 bases lying between them. CDR3 coding DNA: TGTGCCATCAGCACCACAGGGACTGGGGCCAACGTCCTGACTTTC. Translation gives CAISTTGTGANVLTF.

This chain links TRBV5-1 with TRBJ2-7; 9 bases are shared with TRBD2. Unmatched junction bases numbered 6, after V lost 2 bases and J lost 0 bases. The CDR3 totals 16 residues. Germline V lookup: CDR1 SGHRS, CDR2 YFSETQ. This CDR3 is CASSFSSGISSYEQYF. The CDR3 DNA sequence: TGCGCCAGCAGCTTCTCTAGCGGGATAAGCTCCTACGAGCAGTACTTC.

V usage is TRBV6-5 and J usage is TRBJ1-1; perhaps TRBD1 as D (6 bases). The CDR3 loop spans 14 amino acids. Germline lookup yields CDR1 MNHEY and CDR2 SVGAGI. Trimming removed 6 bases at V and 5 bases at J, with 16 bases between. In nucleotides, the CDR3 is TGTGCCAGCAGCAGAGGAGTGAGGGGGACTGAAGCTTTCTTT. It encodes CASSRGVRGTEAFF.

This sequence joins TRBV7-9 and TRBJ2-1; D is perhaps TRBD2 (7 bases). This CDR3 is 14 amino acids long. Between the trimmed V and J ends, which lost 7 bases and 4 bases, there was a span of 14 bases. Germline V gene lookup returns CDR1 SEHNR and CDR2 FQNEAQ (reference sequence). Here the CDR3 reads CASKGGGGYNEQFF. DNA of the CDR3: TGTGCCAGCAAAGGAGGGGGGGGTTACAATGAGCAGTTCTTC.

The gene calls are TRBV27 and TRBJ1-3; 7 bases map to TRBD1. This CDR3 contains 15 residues. Trimming at V came to 5 bases and at J to 3 bases, leaving 7 bases not matched to a gene. CDR1 is MNHEY and CDR2 is SMNVEV in the germline V gene (reference sequence). The CDR3 is CASSRQGLRGNTIYF. The CDR3 bases are TGTGCCAGCAGTCGACAGGGTCTGCGTGGAAACACCATATATTTT.

In its sample, this clone was seen once. The J gene is TRBJ1-1, the V gene TRBV7-3; D call uncertain. V gave up 2 bases and J gave up 9 bases, with 16 bases separating them. The length of the CDR3 is 14 residues. Looked up from germline, CDR1 is SGHTA and CDR2 is FQGTGA. The CDR3 region is CASSLGGNNGKAFF. CDR3 in DNA: TGTGCCAGCAGCTTAGGAGGTAACAATGGAAAAGCTTTCTTT. Based on the CDR3 plus reference TRBV7-3 and TRBJ1-1, the full variable domain is GAGVSQTPSNKVTEKGKYVELRCDPISGHTALYWYRQSLGQGPEFLIYFQGTGAADDSGLPNDRFFAVRPEGSVSTLKIQRTERGDSAVYLCASSLGGNNGKAFFGQGTRLTVV.

CDR3 region: CASSKPGQGGREQYF. The DNA for the CDR3 is TGTGCCAGCAGCAAACCGGGACAGGGGGGGCGTGAGCAGTACTTC. The chain links TRBV5-4 to TRBJ2-7; 11 bases line up with TRBD1. J was trimmed by 7 bases and V by 4 bases; bases with no gene match: 10. CDR1 and CDR2 from the germline V gene are SGHNT and YYREEE (reference sequence). The CDR3 has 15 amino acids.

This chain uses TRBV10-1 with TRBJ2-2; 8 bases are shared with TRBD2. The J segment lost 1 base and the V segment lost 2 bases, leaving 9 bases of the junction unmatched. The CDR3 totals 18 residues. Germline-derived CDR1 and CDR2 are WNHNN and SYGVQD (reference sequence). The CDR3 nucleotides read TGCGCCAGCAGTGAGCTCATGAGGCGGGGGGTGAACACCGGGGAGCTGTTTTTT. Protein product: CASSELMRRGVNTGELFF.

The chain recombines TRBV7-3 with TRBJ2-7; D perhaps matches TRBD2 (6 bases). This CDR3 region has 16 residues. Trimming stripped 5 bases from V and 0 bases from J, with 17 bases between. Germline loops: CDR1 SGHTA, CDR2 FQGTGA. The CDR3 DNA follows: TGTGCCAGCAGCCCCCGGGGTAGCGGATACTCCTACGAGCAGTACTTC. Its translation is CASSPRGSGYSYEQYF.

This chain connects TRBV11-3 to TRBJ2-3, with 9 bases that match TRBD2. CDR3 length equals 17 residues. J was trimmed by 7 bases and V by 4 bases; bases with no gene match: 15. Germline loops: CDR1 SGHNT, CDR2 YENEEA. CDR3 residues: CASSSSTQTSGLYTQYF. DNA of the CDR3: TGTGCCAGCAGCTCCTCTACCCAGACTAGCGGTCTTTATACGCAGTATTTT.

The chain employs TRBV7-3 and TRBJ2-1; 13 nucleotides agree with TRBD2. This CDR3 is built from 17 residues. J gave up 9 bases and V 4 bases, and 12 bases lay outside the gene matches. Germline CDR1 is SGHTA and CDR2 is FQGTGA. Here the CDR3 DNA reads TGTGCCAGCAGCTCCTACAAACTAGCGGGAGGGGAGTCTGAGCAGTTCTTC. Translation gives CASSSYKLAGGESEQFF.